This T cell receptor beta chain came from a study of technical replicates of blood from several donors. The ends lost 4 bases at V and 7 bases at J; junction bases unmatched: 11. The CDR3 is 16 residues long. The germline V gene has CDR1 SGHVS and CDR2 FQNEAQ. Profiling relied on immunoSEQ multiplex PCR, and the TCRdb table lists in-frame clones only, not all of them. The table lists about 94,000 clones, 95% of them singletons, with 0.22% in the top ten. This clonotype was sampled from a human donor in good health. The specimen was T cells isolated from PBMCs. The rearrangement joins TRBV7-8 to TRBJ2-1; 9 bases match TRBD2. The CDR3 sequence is CASSSWGLAGKNEQFF. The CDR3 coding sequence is TGTGCCAGCAGCTCTTGGGGCCTAGCGGGAAAAAATGAGCAGTTCTTC.